The entry below gives a single T cell receptor beta chain sequence along with its context. What antigen it recognizes has not been identified. The input lacks base qualities; no much larger clone sits a single base away. The data belong to a study of cytomegalovirus exposure and HLA in healthy donors (dated by TCRdb to the late 2010s). Regarding the complete study: A later analysis indicated that the roughly 120 validation repertoires were generated on the platform also employed for the 700 or so repertoires of the first cohort. To predict cytomegalovirus infection status, the study combined high-throughput TCR immunosequencing, statistical association of individual TCRs with disease status, and machine learning. Along with the roughly 670-subject first cohort, a separate validation cohort of over a hundred different subjects was used. The study aimed to test whether signatures of past pathogen exposure could be identified by cataloging public T cell receptors.

Summary of the overall study and its limitations: The validation cohort had no HLA typing available for a later analysis, so co-occurrence within that cohort was assessed over all 130 or so repertoires. Subsequent analysis determined that TCRs grouped into clusters in the first cohort also showed a tendency toward co-occurrence across the 120 validation repertoires, and approximately 93% of cluster scores exceeded 0. Three of the identified cytomegalovirus-associated TCR beta chains were confirmed in vitro to be specific for cytomegalovirus antigens. It was suggested by the authors that the approach could potentially be generalized to other disease states and immunological phenotypes. In the study, some 160 TCR beta chains were listed as associated with cytomegalovirus. In both the original and validation cohorts, the classifier was reported to diagnose cytomegalovirus status with high specificity and sensitivity. Across donors, most TCR sequences were observed very rarely, whereas some public TCRs were present in many individuals.

After removal of 8 bases from V and 9 bases from J, the junction retains 12 bases not matched to a gene. CDR1 is given as SQVTM and CDR2 as ANQGSEA, both from the germline V gene. From cysteine to phenylalanine, the CDR3 is 12 amino acids long. Left in the record is the CDR3 DNA by itself, 36 bases read in frame from the first base. The protocol used for the library was the immunoSEQ multiplex PCR assay. As for the original processing: A statistical classification framework was built to diagnose cytomegalovirus status from the catalog of TCR beta chain sequences. The table comes from immuneACCESS by way of TCRdb, which keeps in-frame sequences with V and J called. Part of the clones is missing from these tables; in studies checked, under half for an unresolved V gene and the rest for unknown reasons. V, J and clone size were drawn from that table, and D and trimming were deduced from the DNA. Present in this sample are about 190,000 clones, about 83% of which were seen just once. The ten largest clones capture over 1.3% of the sample.

Separate from the roughly 650-subject first cohort, the validation cohort of more than 90 subjects was the group to which the donors belonged. Recombination joined TRBV29-1 with TRBJ2-5, with 7 central nucleotides matching TRBD2. The clonotype was recovered from a young woman in good health and CMV-seronegative. The specimen sequenced was PBMCs. The encoded CDR3 is CSLERAGGAQYF. The DNA reads TGCAGCCTGGAGAGGGCTGGGGGGGCCCAGTACTTC.